This record concerns one T cell receptor beta chain sequence. As handled by the study authors: For nucleated cells, counts were estimated from reference gene primer amplification. The data were produced by immunoSEQ multiplex PCR, yet TCRdb's version contains in-frame clones alone and is incomplete. Clonal size and the V and J genes are those of that table, whereas D and trimming came from the DNA. The sample records 100,000 to 150,000 clones, around 81% being singletons. The data originate from a study of blood T cell repertoires in COVID-19. Looking at the study overall: T cells, B-cell-depleted T cells, or PBMCs supplied cDNA or gDNA.

Sequenced material: peripheral blood. This clonotype was obtained from a man between 25 and 39 years old with COVID-19, enrolled during active disease.

The CDR3 DNA follows: TGTGCCTGGAGTGCCGCCCTCGGGGTCGAGCAGTACTTC. Translated: CAWSAALGVEQYF. V usage is TRBV30 and J usage is TRBJ2-7; maybe TRBD2 (5 bases). Germline V gene data show CDR1 as GTSNPN and CDR2 as SVGIG (reference sequence). The CDR3 runs to 13 residues. The V end was cut by 1 base, the J end by 6 bases, with 13 bases between.